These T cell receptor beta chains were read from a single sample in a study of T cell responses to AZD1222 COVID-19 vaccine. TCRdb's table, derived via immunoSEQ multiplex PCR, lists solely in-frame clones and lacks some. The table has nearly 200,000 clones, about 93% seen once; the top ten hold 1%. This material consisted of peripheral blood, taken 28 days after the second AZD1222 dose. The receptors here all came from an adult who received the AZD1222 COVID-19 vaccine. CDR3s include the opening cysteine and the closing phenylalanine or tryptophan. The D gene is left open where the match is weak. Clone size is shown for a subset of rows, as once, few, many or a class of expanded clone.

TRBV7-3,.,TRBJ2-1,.,CASSLAVSSYNEQFF,TGTGCCAGCAGCTTAGCGGTGAGCTCCTACAATGAGCAGTTCTTC
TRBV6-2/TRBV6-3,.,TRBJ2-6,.,CASSRRQSGANVLTF,TGTGCCAGCAGTCGCCGACAGTCTGGGGCCAACGTCCTGACTTTC
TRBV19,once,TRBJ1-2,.,CASGTPSTEGYTF,TGTGCCAGCGGGACTCCCTCTACGGAGGGCTACACCTTC
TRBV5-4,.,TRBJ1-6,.,CASSLAGPSPLHF,TGTGCCAGCAGCTTGGCCGGCCCTTCACCCCTCCACTTT
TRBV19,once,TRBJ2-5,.,CASSIGLLGTQYF,TGTGCCAGTAGTATCGGACTCCTAGGGACCCAGTACTTC
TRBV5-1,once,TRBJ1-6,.,CASSLQASNSPLHF,TGCGCCAGCAGCTTGCAGGCGTCCAATTCACCCCTCCACTTT
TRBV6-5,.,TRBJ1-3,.,CASSWELYSGNTIYF,TGTGCCAGCAGTTGGGAACTCTATTCTGGAAACACCATATATTTT
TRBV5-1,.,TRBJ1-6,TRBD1,CASSLRQGGNSPLHF,TGCGCCAGCAGCTTGAGACAGGGTGGGAATTCACCCCTCCACTTT
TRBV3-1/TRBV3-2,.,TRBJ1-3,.,CASSRPGVASSGNTIYF,TGTGCCAGCAGCCGCCCCGGGGTAGCTAGCTCTGGAAACACCATATATTTT
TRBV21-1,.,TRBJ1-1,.,CASSSREVDDTEAFF,TGTGCCAGCAGCTCAAGGGAGGTGGATGACACTGAAGCTTTCTTT
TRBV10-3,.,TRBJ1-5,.,CAISHTDSYSNQPQHF,TGTGCCATCAGTCATACGGACAGTTATAGCAATCAGCCCCAGCATTTT
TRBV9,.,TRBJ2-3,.,CASSVMGGASTDTQYF,TGTGCCAGCAGCGTAATGGGGGGGGCCAGCACAGATACGCAGTATTTT
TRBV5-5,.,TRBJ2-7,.,CASSWSFGRAYEQYF,TGTGCCAGCAGCTGGAGCTTTGGCAGGGCTTACGAGCAGTACTTC
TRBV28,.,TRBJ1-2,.,CASSLPPENYGYTF,TGTGCCAGCAGTTTACCGCCCGAAAACTATGGCTACACCTTC
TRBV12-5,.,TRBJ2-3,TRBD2,CASGFISRGGADTQYF,TGTGCTAGTGGTTTTATTTCGCGGGGGGGAGCGGATACGCAGTATTTT
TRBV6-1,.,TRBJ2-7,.,CASSETGTSPSGQYF,TGTGCCAGCAGTGAAACCGGGACATCCCCCTCGGGGCAGTACTTC
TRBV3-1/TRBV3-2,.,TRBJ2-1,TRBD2,CASSPAGGPYNEQFF,TGTGCCAGCAGCCCAGCGGGGGGGCCGTACAATGAGCAGTTCTTC
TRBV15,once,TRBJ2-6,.,CATRGTLGNVLTF,TGTGCCACCAGGGGGACCCTCGGCAACGTCCTGACTTTC
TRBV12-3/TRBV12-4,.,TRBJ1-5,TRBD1,CASRNRGNQPQHF,TGTGCCAGCAGGAACAGGGGAAATCAGCCCCAGCATTTT
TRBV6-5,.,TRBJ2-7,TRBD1,CASSYSDRNYEQYF,TGTGCCAGCAGTTACTCGGACAGGAACTACGAGCAGTACTTC
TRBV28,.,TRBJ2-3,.,CASSSTVDTQYF,TGTGCCAGCAGTTCGACCGTAGATACGCAGTATTTT
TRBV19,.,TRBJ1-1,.,CASSWNRRVSTEAFF,TGTGCCAGTAGCTGGAACAGACGAGTTAGCACTGAAGCTTTCTTT
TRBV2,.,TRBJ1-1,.,CASEGGGVGPEAFF,TGTGCCAGTGAAGGGGGGGGCGTCGGCCCTGAAGCTTTCTTT
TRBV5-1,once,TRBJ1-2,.,CALPGRGEGYTF,TGCGCCCTCCCAGGGAGGGGTGAGGGCTACACCTTC
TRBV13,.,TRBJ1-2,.,CASSLRLGRQGYTF,TGTGCCAGCAGCTTAAGGTTGGGTCGGCAGGGCTACACCTTC
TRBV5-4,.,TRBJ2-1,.,CASSRDLGRNEQFF,TGTGCCAGCAGCCGGGACTTAGGACGGAATGAGCAGTTCTTC
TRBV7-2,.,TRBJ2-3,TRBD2,CASSYTRGGPRTDTQYF,TGTGCCAGCAGCTATACGCGGGGGGGGCCTCGGACAGATACGCAGTATTTT
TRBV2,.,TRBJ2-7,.,CASTPGDEQYF,TGTGCCAGCACACCGGGGGACGAGCAGTACTTC
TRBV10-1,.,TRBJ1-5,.,CASSESWNQPQHF,TGCGCCAGCAGTGAGTCGTGGAATCAGCCCCAGCATTTT
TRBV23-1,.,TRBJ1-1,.,CASSQSRAFKMNTEAFF,TGCGCCAGCAGTCAATCGAGGGCCTTTAAAATGAACACTGAAGCTTTCTTT
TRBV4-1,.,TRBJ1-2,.,CASSQAGPFARGYTF,TGCGCCAGCAGCCAAGCGGGCCCCTTCGCCCGGGGCTACACCTTC
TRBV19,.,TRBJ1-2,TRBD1,CASSIGAGGAIYGYTF,TGTGCCAGTAGTATAGGAGCAGGGGGCGCGATCTATGGCTACACCTTC
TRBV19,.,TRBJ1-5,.,CASSAQLGGGNQPQHF,TGTGCCAGTAGTGCCCAACTAGGGGGAGGCAATCAGCCCCAGCATTTT
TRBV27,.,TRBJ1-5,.,CASSQKITRYDSNQPQHF,TGTGCCAGCAGTCAGAAAATCACCAGGTACGATAGCAATCAGCCCCAGCATTTT
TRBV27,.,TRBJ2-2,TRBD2,CASSLYRSGGLAGTGELFF,TGTGCCAGCAGTTTATATCGTTCCGGGGGACTAGCGGGGACCGGGGAGCTGTTTTTT
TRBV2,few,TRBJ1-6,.,CASSTRWQADNSPLHF,TGTGCCAGCAGTACTCGTTGGCAGGCCGATAATTCACCCCTCCACTTT
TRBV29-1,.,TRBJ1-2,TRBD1,CSVAPGQGEYGYTF,TGCAGCGTCGCCCCGGGACAGGGGGAGTATGGCTACACCTTC
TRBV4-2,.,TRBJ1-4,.,CASSQDWVRFEKLFF,TGTGCCAGCAGCCAAGATTGGGTTCGCTTTGAAAAACTGTTTTTT
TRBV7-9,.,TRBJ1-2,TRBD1,CASSLAGTEYGYTF,TGTGCCAGCAGCTTAGCGGGGACAGAGTATGGCTACACCTTC
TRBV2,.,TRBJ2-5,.,CASRGPEAQYF,TGTGCCTCGCGGGGGCCCGAGGCCCAGTACTTC
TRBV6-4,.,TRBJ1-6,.,CASSDGVASPLHF,TGTGCCAGCAGTGACGGGGTCGCCTCACCCCTCCACTTT
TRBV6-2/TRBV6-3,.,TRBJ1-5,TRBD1,CASSDQGARQPQHF,TGTGCCAGCAGTGATCAGGGGGCCAGGCAGCCCCAGCATTTT
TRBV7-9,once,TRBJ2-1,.,CASRRDAFSSRGEQFF,TGTGCCAGCAGACGGGACGCCTTTTCCTCCCGGGGCGAGCAGTTCTTC
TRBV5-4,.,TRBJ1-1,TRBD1,CASRYRDRDTEAFF,TGTGCCAGCAGGTATAGGGACAGGGATACTGAAGCTTTCTTT
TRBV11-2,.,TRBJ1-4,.,CASSFGEKLFF,TGTGCCAGCAGCTTCGGTGAAAAACTGTTTTTT
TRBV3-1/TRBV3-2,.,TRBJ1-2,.,CASSQSSGGYTF,TGTGCCAGCAGCCAATCCTCGGGTGGCTACACCTTC
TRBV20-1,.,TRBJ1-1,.,CSASAWDTEAFF,TGCAGTGCTAGTGCTTGGGACACTGAAGCTTTCTTT
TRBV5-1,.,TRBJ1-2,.,CASSMEAPGSGGYTF,TGCGCCAGCAGCATGGAGGCCCCAGGGTCGGGTGGCTACACCTTC
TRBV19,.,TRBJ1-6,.,CASSIKIESPLHF,TGTGCCAGTAGTATCAAGATAGAATCACCCCTCCACTTT
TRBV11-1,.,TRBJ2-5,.,CASSSRQGRLATQYF,TGTGCCAGCAGCTCCCGCCAGGGGCGATTGGCGACCCAGTACTTC
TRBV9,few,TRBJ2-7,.,CASIGRLGTYEQYF,TGTGCCAGCATCGGGCGTCTAGGGACCTACGAGCAGTACTTC
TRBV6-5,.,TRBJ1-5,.,CASTDRQGLQPQHF,TGTGCCAGCACCGATCGCCAGGGGCTTCAGCCCCAGCATTTT
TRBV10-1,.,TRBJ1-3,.,CASRDSLSGNTIYF,TGCGCCAGCAGGGACAGCTTGTCTGGAAACACCATATATTTT